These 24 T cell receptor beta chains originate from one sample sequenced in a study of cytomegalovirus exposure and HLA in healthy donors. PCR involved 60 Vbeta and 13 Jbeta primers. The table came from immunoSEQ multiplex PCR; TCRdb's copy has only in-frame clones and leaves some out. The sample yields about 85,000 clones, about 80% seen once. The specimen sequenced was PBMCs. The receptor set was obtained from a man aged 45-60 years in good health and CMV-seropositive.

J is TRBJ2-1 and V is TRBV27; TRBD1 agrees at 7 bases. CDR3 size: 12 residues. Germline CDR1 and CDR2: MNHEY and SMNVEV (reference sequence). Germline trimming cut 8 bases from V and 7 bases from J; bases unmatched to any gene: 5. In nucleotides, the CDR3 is TGTGCCAGCGGGTCACAGGGGAATGAGCAGTTCTTC. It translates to CASGSQGNEQFF.

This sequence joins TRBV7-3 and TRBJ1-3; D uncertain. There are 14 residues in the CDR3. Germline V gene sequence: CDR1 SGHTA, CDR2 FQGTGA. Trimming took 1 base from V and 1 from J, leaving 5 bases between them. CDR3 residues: CASSLSGSGNTIYF. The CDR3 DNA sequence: TGTGCCAGCAGCTTAAGCGGGTCTGGAAACACCATATATTTT. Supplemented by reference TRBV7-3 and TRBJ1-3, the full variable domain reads GAGVSQTPSNKVTEKGKYVELRCDPISGHTALYWYRQSLGQGPEFLIYFQGTGAADDSGLPNDRFFAVRPEGSVSTLKIQRTERGDSAVYLCASSLSGSGNTIYFGEGSWLTVV.

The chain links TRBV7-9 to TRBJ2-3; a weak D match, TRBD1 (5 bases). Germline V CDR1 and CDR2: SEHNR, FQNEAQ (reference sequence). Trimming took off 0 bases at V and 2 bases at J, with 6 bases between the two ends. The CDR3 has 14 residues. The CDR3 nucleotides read TGTGCCAGCAGCTTAGCCAGGGACACAGATACGCAGTATTTT. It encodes CASSLARDTDTQYF.

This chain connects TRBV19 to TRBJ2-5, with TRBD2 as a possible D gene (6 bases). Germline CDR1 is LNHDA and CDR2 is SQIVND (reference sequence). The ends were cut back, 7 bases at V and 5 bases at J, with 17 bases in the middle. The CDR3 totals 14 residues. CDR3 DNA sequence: TGTGCCAGTAATCCTACGGGACTTCGGGAGACCCAGTACTTC. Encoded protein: CASNPTGLRETQYF.

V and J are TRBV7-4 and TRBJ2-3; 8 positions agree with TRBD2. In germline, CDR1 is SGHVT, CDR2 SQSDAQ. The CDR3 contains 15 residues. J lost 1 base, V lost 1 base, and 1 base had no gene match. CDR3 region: CASSLDSGGTDTQYF. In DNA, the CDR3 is TGTGCCAGCAGCTTAGATAGCGGGGGCACAGATACGCAGTATTTT.

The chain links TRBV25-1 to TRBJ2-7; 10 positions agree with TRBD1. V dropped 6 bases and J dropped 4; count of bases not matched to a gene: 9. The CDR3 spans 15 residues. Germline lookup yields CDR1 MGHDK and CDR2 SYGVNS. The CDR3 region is CASREPGQGIYEQYF. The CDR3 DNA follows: TGTGCCAGCAGAGAACCGGGACAGGGGATATACGAGCAGTACTTC.

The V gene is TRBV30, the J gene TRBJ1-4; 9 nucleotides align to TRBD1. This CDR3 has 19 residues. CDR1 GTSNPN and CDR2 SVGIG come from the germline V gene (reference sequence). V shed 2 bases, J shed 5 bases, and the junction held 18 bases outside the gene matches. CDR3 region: CAWSKRFGTGNFANEKLFF. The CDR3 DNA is TGTGCCTGGAGTAAACGGTTCGGGACAGGGAACTTCGCGAATGAAAAACTGTTTTTT.

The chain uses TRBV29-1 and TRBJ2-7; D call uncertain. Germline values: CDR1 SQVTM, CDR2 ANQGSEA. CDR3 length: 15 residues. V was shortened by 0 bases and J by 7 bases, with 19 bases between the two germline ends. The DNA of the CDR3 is TGCAGCGTTGAAGATTCTGGGTCCTCCTACGGGGAGCAGTACTTC. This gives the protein CSVEDSGSSYGEQYF.

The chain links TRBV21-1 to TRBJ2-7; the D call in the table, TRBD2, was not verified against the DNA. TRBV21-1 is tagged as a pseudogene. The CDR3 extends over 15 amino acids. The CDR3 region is CASSKAWAEGYEQYF. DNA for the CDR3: TGTGCCAGCAGCAAAGCTTGGGCGGAGGGCTACGAGCAGTACTTC.

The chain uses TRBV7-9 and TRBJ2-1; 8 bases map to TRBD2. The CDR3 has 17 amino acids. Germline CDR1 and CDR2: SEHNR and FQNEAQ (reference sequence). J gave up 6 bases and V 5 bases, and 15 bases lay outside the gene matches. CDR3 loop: CASSPRGLAGLSNEQFF. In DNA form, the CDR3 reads TGTGCCAGCAGCCCTAGAGGGCTAGCGGGCCTTTCCAATGAGCAGTTCTTC.

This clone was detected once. The CDR3 region is CASSSGQLQETQYF. Written as DNA, the CDR3 is TGTGCCAGCAGTTCTGGACAGCTCCAAGAGACCCAGTACTTC. The V call is TRBV28, the J call TRBJ2-5, with TRBD1 as a possible D gene (6 bases). The CDR3 contains 14 residues. Germline CDR1 MDHEN, CDR2 SYDVKM. V gave up 4 bases and J gave up 1 base, with 10 bases separating them.

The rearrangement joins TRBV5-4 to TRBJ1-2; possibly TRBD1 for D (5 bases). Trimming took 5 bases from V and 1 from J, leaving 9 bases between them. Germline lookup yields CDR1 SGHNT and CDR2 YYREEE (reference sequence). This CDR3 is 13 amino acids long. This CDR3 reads CASRDTYNYGYTF. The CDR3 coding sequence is TGTGCCAGCAGGGACACCTATAACTATGGCTACACCTTC. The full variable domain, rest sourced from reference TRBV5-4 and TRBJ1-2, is ETGVTQSPTHLIKTRGQQVTLRCSSQSGHNTVSWYQQALGQGPQFIFQYYREEENGRGNFPPRFSGLQFPNYSSELNVNALELDDSALYLCASRDTYNYGYTFGSGTRLTVV.

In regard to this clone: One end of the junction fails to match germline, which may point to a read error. CDR3 amino acids: CSSSLSGRPLNEQFF. The CDR3 bases are TGTTCCAGCAGCCTTAGCGGGAGGCCCCTTAATGAGCAGTTCTTC. The chain links TRBV7-9 to TRBJ2-1; 10 bases map to TRBD2. Germline assignment: CDR1 SEHNR and CDR2 FQNEAQ (reference sequence). The CDR3 is 15 amino acids.

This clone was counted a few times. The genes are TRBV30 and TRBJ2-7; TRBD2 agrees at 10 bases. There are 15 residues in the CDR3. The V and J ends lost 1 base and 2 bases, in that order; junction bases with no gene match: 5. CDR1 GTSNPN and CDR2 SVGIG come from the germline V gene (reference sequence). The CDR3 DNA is TGTGCCTGGAGTGCCAGGACTAGCGGTCCCTACGAGCAGTACTTC. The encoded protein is CAWSARTSGPYEQYF.

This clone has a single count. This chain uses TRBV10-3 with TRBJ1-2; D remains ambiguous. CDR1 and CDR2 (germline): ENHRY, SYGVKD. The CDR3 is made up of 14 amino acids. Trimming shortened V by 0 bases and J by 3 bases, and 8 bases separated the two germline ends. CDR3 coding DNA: TGTGCCATCAGTGAGTCGGTAGCGGACTATGGCTACACCTTC. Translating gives CAISESVADYGYTF.

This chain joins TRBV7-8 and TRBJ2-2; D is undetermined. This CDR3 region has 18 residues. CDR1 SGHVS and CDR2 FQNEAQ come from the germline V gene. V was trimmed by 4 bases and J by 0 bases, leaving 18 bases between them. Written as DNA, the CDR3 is TGTGCCAGCAGCTCCTTTAGTTCCGCCCTATCGAACACCGGGGAGCTGTTTTTT. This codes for CASSSFSSALSNTGELFF.

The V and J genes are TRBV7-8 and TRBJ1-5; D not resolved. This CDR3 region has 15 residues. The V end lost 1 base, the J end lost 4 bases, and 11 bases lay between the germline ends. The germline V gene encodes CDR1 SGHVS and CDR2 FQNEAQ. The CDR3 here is CASSLEGGGNQPQHF. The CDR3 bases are TGTGCCAGCAGCTTAGAAGGTGGAGGAAATCAGCCCCAGCATTTT.

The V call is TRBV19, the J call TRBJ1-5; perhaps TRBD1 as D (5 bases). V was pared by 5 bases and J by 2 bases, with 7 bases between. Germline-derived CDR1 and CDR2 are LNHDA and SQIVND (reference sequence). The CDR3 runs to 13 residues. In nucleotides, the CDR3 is TGTGCCAGTAGTTCAGGGCGCAATCAGCCCCAGCATTTT. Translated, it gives CASSSGRNQPQHF.

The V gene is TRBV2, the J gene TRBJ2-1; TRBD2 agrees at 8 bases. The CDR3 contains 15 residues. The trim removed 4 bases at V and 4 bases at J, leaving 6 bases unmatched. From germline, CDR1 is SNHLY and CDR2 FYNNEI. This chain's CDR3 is CASSVASGSYNEQFF. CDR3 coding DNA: TGTGCCAGCAGTGTGGCAAGCGGGAGTTACAATGAGCAGTTCTTC. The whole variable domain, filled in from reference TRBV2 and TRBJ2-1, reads EPEVTQTPSHQVTQMGQEVILRCVPISNHLYFYWYRQILGQKVEFLVSFYNNEISEKSEIFDDQFSVERPDGSNFTLKIRSTKLEDSAMYFCASSVASGSYNEQFFGPGTRLTVL.

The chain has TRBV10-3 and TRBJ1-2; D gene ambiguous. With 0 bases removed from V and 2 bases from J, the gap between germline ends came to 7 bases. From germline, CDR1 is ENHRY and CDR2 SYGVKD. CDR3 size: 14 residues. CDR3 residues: CAISESTENYGYTF. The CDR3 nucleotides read TGTGCCATCAGTGAGTCTACCGAGAACTATGGCTACACCTTC.

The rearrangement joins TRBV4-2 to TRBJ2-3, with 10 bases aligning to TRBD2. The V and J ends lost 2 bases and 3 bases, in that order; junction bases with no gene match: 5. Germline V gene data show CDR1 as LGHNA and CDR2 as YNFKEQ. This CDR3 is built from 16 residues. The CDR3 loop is CASSQYPGLATDTQYF. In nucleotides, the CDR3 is TGTGCCAGCAGCCAATACCCGGGACTAGCGACAGATACGCAGTATTTT.

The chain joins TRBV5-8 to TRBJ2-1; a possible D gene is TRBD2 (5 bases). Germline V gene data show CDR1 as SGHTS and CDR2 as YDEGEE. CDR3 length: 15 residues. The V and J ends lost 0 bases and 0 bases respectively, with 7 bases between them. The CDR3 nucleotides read TGTGCCAGCAGCTTGGGACTAAGCTCCTACAATGAGCAGTTCTTC. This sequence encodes CASSLGLSSYNEQFF.

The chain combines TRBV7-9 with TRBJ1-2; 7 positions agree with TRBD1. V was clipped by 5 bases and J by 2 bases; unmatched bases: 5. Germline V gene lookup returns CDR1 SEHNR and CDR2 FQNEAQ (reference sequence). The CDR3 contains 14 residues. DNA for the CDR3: TGTGCCAGCAGCCCGACAGGGCAGAACTATGGCTACACCTTC. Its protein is CASSPTGQNYGYTF.

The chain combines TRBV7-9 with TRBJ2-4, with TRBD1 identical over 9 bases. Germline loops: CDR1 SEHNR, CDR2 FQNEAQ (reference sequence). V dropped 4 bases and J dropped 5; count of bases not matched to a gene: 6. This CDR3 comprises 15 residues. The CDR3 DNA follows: TGTGCCAGCAGCTGGCCGGGACAGGGAGAAAACATTCAGTACTTC. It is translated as CASSWPGQGENIQYF.